These T cell receptor beta chains were read from a single sample in a study of prognosis after radiotherapy for stage I lung cancer. TCRdb redid the calling of the multiplex PCR reads with MiXCR, one entry per CDR3 protein. The sample contains fewer than 50,000 distinct CDR3 sequences, roughly 25% of which appear only once. This material consisted of PBMCs, taken before or after stereotactic body radiation therapy (not recorded which). Source of these receptors: a donor of 50 years or more with non-small cell lung cancer. Both conserved end residues are part of each CDR3. D genes are given only for firm matches. Clone size is shown for a subset of rows, as once, few, many or a class of expanded clone.

CASIIAGCSPDTQYF	TGTGCCAGCATTATAGCGGGGTGTTCTCCAGATACGCAGTATTTT	many	TRBJ2-3	TRBD2	TRBV6-8
CASSFKKPGQGHYEQYF	TGTGCCAGCAGTTTTAAAAAACCGGGACAGGGTCACTACGAGCAGTACTTC	many	TRBJ2-7	TRBD1	TRBV27
CASSQGTTDTQYF	TGCGCCAGCAGCCAGGGGACCACAGATACGCAGTATTTT	many	TRBJ2-3	-	TRBV5-1
CASSQDFGGLATNEKLFF	TGCGCCAGCAGCCAAGATTTCGGTGGGTTAGCAACTAATGAAAAACTGTTTTTT	many	TRBJ1-4	-	TRBV4-1
CASILTVGYEQYF	TGTGCCAGCATCCTTACAGTGGGCTACGAGCAGTACTTC	-	TRBJ2-7	-	TRBV11-2
CATSNTDSPTGELFF	TGTGCCACCAGCAATACGGACAGTCCCACCGGGGAGCTGTTTTTT	many	TRBJ2-2	-	TRBV15
CASSLAGAAATEAFF	TGCGCCAGCAGCTTGGCTGGTGCGGCGGCCACTGAAGCTTTCTTT	many	TRBJ1-1	-	TRBV5-1
CSAKGRVSYEQYF	TGCAGTGCCAAAGGTAGGGTTTCCTACGAGCAGTACTTC	-	TRBJ2-7	-	TRBV20-1
CASSWGGGGSNQPQHF	TGTGCCAGCAGCTGGGGGGGCGGGGGTAGCAATCAGCCCCAGCATTTT	few	TRBJ1-5	-	TRBV5-4
CASSFLAGTGEDYTF	TGTGCCAGCAGCTTTCTAGCCGGGACAGGGGAGGACTACACCTTC	medium-sized	TRBJ1-2	TRBD1	TRBV7-9
CASSPTLGRLNTEAFF	TGTGCCAGCAGCCCGACCTTGGGCAGGCTGAACACTGAAGCTTTCTTT	many	TRBJ1-1	-	TRBV11-2
CASSLLQLGTDTQYF	TGTGCCAGCAGTTTACTACAACTAGGCACAGATACGCAGTATTTT	many	TRBJ2-3	-	TRBV12-3/TRBV12-4
CASSLMGLLTDTQYF	TGTGCCAGCAGCTTAATGGGACTCCTCACAGATACGCAGTATTTT	many	TRBJ2-3	-	TRBV7-3
CSASIRYAGELFF	TGCAGTGCTAGTATCCGGTACGCCGGGGAGCTGTTTTTT	many	TRBJ2-2	-	TRBV20-1
CASTKAAGGSPLHF	TGTGCCAGCACTAAAGCGGCGGGGGGTTCACCCCTCCACTTT	many	TRBJ1-6	-	TRBV6-1
CSARAGTGSSETQYF	TGCAGTGCTAGAGCCGGGACAGGGAGTTCAGAGACCCAGTACTTC	many	TRBJ2-5	TRBD1	TRBV20-1
CASRLAGGQTGELFF	TGTGCCAGCAGACTAGCGGGGGGGCAAACCGGGGAGCTGTTTTTT	many	TRBJ2-2	TRBD2	TRBV28
CASSDPSGGALETQYF	TGCGCCAGCAGCGACCCTAGCGGGGGGGCCTTGGAGACCCAGTACTTC	many	TRBJ2-5	TRBD2	TRBV5-1
CSAREWQGAEKLFF	TGCAGTGCTAGAGAGTGGCAGGGGGCAGAAAAACTGTTTTTT	many	TRBJ1-4	TRBD1	TRBV20-1
CASSARWGGYRLYGYTF	TGTGCCAGCAGTGCACGTTGGGGAGGATATCGTCTCTATGGCTACACCTTC	many	TRBJ1-2	-	TRBV6-1
CASSLAQTANSPLHF	TGTGCCAGCAGCTTAGCGCAGACAGCTAATTCACCCCTCCACTTT	-	TRBJ1-6	-	TRBV7-9
CASSLDRGGRKYTEAFF	TGCGCCAGCAGCTTGGATCGGGGGGGACGGAAATATACCGAAGCTTTCTTT	many	TRBJ1-1	-	TRBV5-1
CSARNSVSSRGYTF	TGCAGTGCTAGGAACAGTGTCTCCTCGAGAGGCTACACCTTC	-	TRBJ1-2	-	TRBV20-1
CSARDNLSADRGRPYEQYF	TGTAGTGCTAGAGATAACCTCTCCGCGGACAGGGGACGGCCCTACGAGCAGTACTTC	-	TRBJ2-7	TRBD1	TRBV20-1
CAISPRTRETQYF	TGTGCCATCTCACCACGGACCAGGGAGACCCAGTACTTC	-	TRBJ2-5	-	TRBV18
CASSLMGALHYGYTF	TGTGCCAGCAGCTTGATGGGGGCACTTCACTATGGCTACACCTTC	many	TRBJ1-2	-	TRBV5-6
CASSEGAYEQFF	TGTGCCAGCAGTGAAGGTGCCTATGAGCAGTTCTTC	many	TRBJ2-1	-	TRBV25-1
CASSLEGTGASNYGYTF	TGTGCCAGCAGTTTAGAGGGGACAGGCGCCTCTAACTATGGCTACACCTTC	many	TRBJ1-2	TRBD1	TRBV28
CASSTRTGVVYGYTF	TGTGCCAGCAGTACCCGGACAGGGGTTGTCTATGGCTACACCTTC	-	TRBJ1-2	TRBD1	TRBV6-1
CASTEKRGTYEQYF	TGTGCCAGCACTGAGAAGCGGGGTACCTACGAGCAGTACTTC	many	TRBJ2-7	TRBD2	TRBV27
CASSFWSGVPFYNEQFF	TGTGCCAGCAGCTTTTGGAGCGGGGTGCCTTTCTACAATGAGCAGTTCTTC	-	TRBJ2-1	TRBD2	TRBV7-9
CASSITATTNEKLFF	TGCGCCAGCAGCATTACAGCTACAACTAATGAAAAACTGTTTTTT	many	TRBJ1-4	-	TRBV5-1
CASSPSGQLYNEQFF	TGTGCCAGCAGCCCTTCGGGACAACTCTACAATGAGCAGTTCTTC	many	TRBJ2-1	-	TRBV5-6
CASSYSSWFRKETQYF	TGTGCCAGCAGTTACTCGAGTTGGTTTAGAAAAGAGACCCAGTACTTC	many	TRBJ2-5	-	TRBV6-2/TRBV6-3
CASRLGAGELFF	TGTGCCAGCAGGTTGGGTGCCGGGGAGCTGTTTTTT	many	TRBJ2-2	-	TRBV6-1
CASTTNNYRGSATNEKLFF	TGTGCCAGCACCACAAATAACTACAGGGGATCCGCAACTAATGAAAAACTGTTTTTT	many	TRBJ1-4	TRBD1	TRBV4-2
CAISESPRGSGYGYTF	TGTGCCATCAGTGAGTCTCCTAGGGGCTCCGGCTATGGCTACACCTTC	many	TRBJ1-2	-	TRBV10-3
CSAQDWTGELFF	TGCAGTGCTCAGGATTGGACCGGGGAGCTGTTTTTT	many	TRBJ2-2	-	TRBV20-1
CASSKSDRVNSYEQYF	TGTGCCAGCAGCAAATCGGACAGGGTGAACTCCTACGAGCAGTACTTC	many	TRBJ2-7	TRBD1	TRBV27
CASSLGTGNFNEQFF	TGCGCCAGCAGCTTGGGCACAGGGAATTTCAATGAGCAGTTCTTC	many	TRBJ2-1	-	TRBV5-1
CAWSRPVGGPDTQYF	TGTGCCTGGAGTCGCCCCGTTGGAGGGCCAGATACGCAGTATTTT	many	TRBJ2-3	-	TRBV30